A selection of T cell receptor beta chains follows, all from one sample in a study of blood T cell repertoires in COVID-19. The table came from immunoSEQ multiplex PCR; TCRdb's copy has only in-frame clones and leaves some out. The sample lists over 85,000 clones, 65% to 90% seen once, with 3.5% to 4.5% in the top ten. Sequencing was performed on peripheral blood. Receptor source: a man in his sixties with acute or convalescent COVID-19. Both conserved end residues are part of each CDR3.

>TRBV6-5|TRBJ1-1
CASSYSRGNTEAFF
>TRBV7-2|TRBJ1-1
CASRLQGGTEAFF
>TRBV14|TRBJ2-3
CASSQDPGLDTQYF
>TRBV27|TRBJ1-2
CASSLSIGDTRGYGYTF
>TRBV5-4|TRBJ2-1
CASSLIRSSYNEQFF
>TRBV6-5|TRBJ2-1
CASRLAGDYNEQFF
>TRBV19|TRBJ2-2
CASSKEGAVELFF
>TRBV19|TRBJ2-5
CASSNLRVGETQYF
>TRBV19|TRBJ2-5
CASSLQGNQETQYF
>TRBV5-4|TRBJ2-5
CASSSPFGGQETQYF
>TRBV9|TRBJ2-3
CASSVEGTGSTRDTQYF
>TRBV18|TRBJ1-4
CASSPPTAPTNEKLFF
>TRBV5-1|TRBJ1-1
CASSLRQGNTEAFF
>TRBV7-2|TRBJ1-3
CASSRGAVGSGSGNTIYF
>TRBV30|TRBJ1-2
CAWKQVGYTF